A selection of T cell receptor beta chains follows, all from one sample in a study of Graves' ophthalmopathy and Graves' hyperthyroidism. TCRdb re-called the multiplex PCR reads through MiXCR, storing one row per CDR3 protein. The sample has hundreds of thousands of distinct CDR3 sequences; more than 40% are singletons. Input material: peripheral blood. The source is an adult man with Graves' ophthalmopathy. Each CDR3 is given with its conserved first and last residue. A D gene is named only where the DNA matches it firmly. Some rows have no size entry. The others give once, few or many, or a class for an expanded clone.

j_gene,abundance,d_gene,v_gene,CDR3aa,CDR3nt
TRBJ2-5,few,.,TRBV7-2,CASSLVRSRVTEIQYF,TGTGCCAGCAGCTTAGTCCGTTCTCGAGTGACGGAGATCCAGTACTTC
TRBJ1-5,.,.,TRBV20-1,CSASAGHGSNQPQHF,TGCAGTGCTAGTGCTGGTCACGGTAGCAATCAGCCCCAGCATTTT
TRBJ1-5,many,TRBD1,TRBV7-3,CASSTGQVLCNQPQHF,TGTGCCAGCAGCACTGGACAGGTGCTTTGCAATCAGCCCCAGCATTTT
TRBJ2-7,.,.,TRBV4-2,CASSQDPGDRGEQYF,TGTGCCAGCAGCCAAGATCCGGGAGATCGAGGGGAGCAGTACTTC
TRBJ1-1,.,.,TRBV3-1,CASSQDTMRVEQTEAFF,TGTGCCAGCAGCCAAGATACTATGAGGGTTGAACAGACTGAAGCTTTCTTT
TRBJ2-2,many,.,TRBV5-5,CASSLVLGNTGELFF,TGTGCCAGCAGCTTGGTGCTAGGGAACACCGGGGAGCTGTTTTTT
TRBJ1-3,many,.,TRBV20-1,CSARGEFGNTIYF,TGCAGTGCCAGAGGAGAGTTTGGAAACACCATATATTTT
TRBJ1-3,.,.,TRBV20-1,CSAREGAGNTIYF,TGCAGTGCTAGAGAGGGGGCAGGAAACACCATATATTTT
TRBJ1-2,.,.,TRBV25-1,CASSEAEREANCGYTF,TGTGCCAGCAGTGAAGCCGAGAGAGAAGCTAACTGTGGCTACACCTTC
TRBJ1-2,.,.,TRBV7-9,CASSLGTVNYGYTF,TGTGCCAGCAGCTTAGGGACTGTAAACTATGGCTACACCTTC
TRBJ2-2,.,TRBD2,TRBV11-2,CASSTWTSGMAGELFF,TGTGCCAGCAGCACGTGGACTAGCGGGATGGCCGGGGAGCTGTTTTTT
TRBJ2-7,few,TRBD2,TRBV19,CASSGAGSSYEQYF,TGTGCCAGCAGTGGAGCGGGGTCTTCCTACGAGCAGTACTTC
TRBJ2-7,many,.,TRBV9,CASSVAESSYEQYF,TGTGCCAGCAGCGTAGCGGAAAGCTCCTACGAGCAGTACTTC
TRBJ1-2,few,TRBD1,TRBV16,CASSQPTGGSYGYTF,TGTGCCAGCAGCCAACCGACAGGGGGAAGCTATGGCTACACCTTC
TRBJ1-1,few,.,TRBV19,CAGRIGPLNTEAFF,TGTGCCGGTAGAATCGGGCCCCTGAACACTGAAGCTTTCTTT
TRBJ1-1,.,.,TRBV19,CASSIDQQGITEAFF,TGTGCCAGTAGTATAGATCAACAGGGTATCACTGAAGCTTTCTTT
TRBJ2-5,many,TRBD1,TRBV7-8,CASSLSGGDETQYF,TGTGCCAGCAGCTTATCAGGGGGCGACGAGACCCAGTACTTC
TRBJ1-1,many,TRBD1,TRBV12-3/TRBV12-4,CASSSPGQGRPEAFF,TGTGCCAGCAGTTCACCGGGACAGGGGCGCCCTGAAGCTTTCTTT
TRBJ2-7,few,TRBD1,TRBV5-1,CASSWTGLTYEQYF,TGCGCCAGCAGCTGGACAGGGCTCACCTACGAGCAGTACTTC
TRBJ1-2,.,TRBD1,TRBV9,CASSPGATGEGYTF,TGTGCCAGCAGCCCAGGGGCTACAGGGGAAGGCTACACCTTC
TRBJ1-2,few,.,TRBV5-1,CASSPLAGNQYGYTF,TGCGCCAGCAGCCCCTTGGCAGGGAACCAGTATGGCTACACCTTC
TRBJ1-1,few,TRBD1,TRBV4-1,CASSQRDRAVNTEAFF,TGCGCCAGCAGCCAGCGGGACAGGGCCGTGAACACTGAAGCTTTCTTT
TRBJ1-6,many,.,TRBV20-1,CSAETGYNSPLHF,TGCAGTGCTGAAACAGGGTATAATTCACCCCTCCACTTT
TRBJ2-5,few,.,TRBV25-1,CASSLRAGQETQYF,TGTGCCAGCAGCTTGAGGGCAGGGCAAGAGACCCAGTACTTC
TRBJ2-7,many,TRBD1,TRBV29-1,CSVERPTGGPEQYF,TGCAGCGTTGAGAGGCCGACAGGGGGTCCCGAGCAGTACTTC
TRBJ1-5,.,TRBD1,TRBV29-1,CSRGQGNQPQHF,TGCAGCAGAGGACAGGGGAATCAGCCCCAGCATTTT
TRBJ1-5,.,TRBD1,TRBV6-6,CASSATGGAEQPQHF,TGTGCCAGCAGTGCTACAGGGGGCGCGGAACAGCCCCAGCATTTT
TRBJ1-1,.,TRBD1,TRBV10-3,CASSEPDRGQGNTEAFF,TGTGCCAGCAGTGAACCTGACAGGGGGCAAGGCAACACTGAAGCTTTCTTT
TRBJ2-3,.,TRBD2,TRBV9,CASSVGGSGGGTDTQYF,TGTGCCAGCAGCGTAGGTGGTAGCGGGGGTGGCACAGATACGCAGTATTTT
TRBJ1-4,.,TRBD1,TRBV7-8,CASSPRGQGPNEKLFF,TGTGCCAGCAGCCCAAGAGGACAGGGTCCTAATGAAAAACTGTTTTTT
TRBJ1-6,many,TRBD1,TRBV10-3,CASSEGTGGSPLHF,TGTGCCAGCAGTGAAGGGACAGGGGGCTCACCCCTCCACTTT
TRBJ2-7,.,TRBD1,TRBV5-1,CASSIRQGNRAGEQYF,TGCGCCAGCAGCATTCGACAGGGGAACAGGGCCGGGGAGCAGTACTTC
TRBJ2-5,many,TRBD2,TRBV7-8,CASSLGRLAGTQETQYF,TGTGCCAGCAGCTTAGGAAGACTAGCGGGAACCCAAGAGACCCAGTACTTC
TRBJ1-2,.,TRBD1,TRBV25-1,CAWHRGRIYGYTF,TGTGCTTGGCACAGGGGGCGGATTTATGGCTACACCTTC
TRBJ2-5,many,TRBD2,TRBV20-1,CSAGPGTSSETQYF,TGCAGTGCTGGCCCCGGGACTAGCTCGGAGACCCAGTACTTC
TRBJ1-2,.,TRBD1,TRBV2,CASSFSDRGLYGYTF,TGTGCCAGCAGTTTTTCGGACAGGGGGTTATATGGCTACACCTTC
TRBJ1-6,.,TRBD1,TRBV5-6,CASSSKLGQTYNSPIHF,TGTGCCAGCAGCTCGAAACTGGGACAGACCTATAATTCACCCATCCACTTT
TRBJ2-5,many,.,TRBV7-8,CASSLRSVLRETQYF,TGTGCCAGCAGTCTTAGGTCGGTCCTTAGGGAGACCCAGTACTTC
TRBJ1-5,many,.,TRBV15,CATSRDNPNQPQHF,TGTGCCACCAGCAGAGATAATCCCAATCAGCCCCAGCATTTT
TRBJ2-7,many,TRBD1,TRBV20-1,CSATRDSISYEQYF,TGCAGTGCTACCCGGGACAGCATCTCCTACGAGCAGTACTTC
TRBJ1-4,.,TRBD1,TRBV10-3,CAIKDRGELFF,TGTGCCATCAAGGACAGGGGTGAACTGTTTTTT
TRBJ2-2,.,TRBD1,TRBV20-1,CSARIPTGTGSPGELFF,TGCAGTGCTAGAATCCCCACCGGGACAGGGAGCCCCGGGGAGCTGTTTTTT
TRBJ2-7,few,.,TRBV12-3/TRBV12-4,CASSPPEAGPGEQYF,TGTGCCAGCAGTCCCCCGGAGGCAGGACCGGGCGAGCAGTACTTC
TRBJ2-7,.,.,TRBV13,CASSLAGRYYEQYF,TGTGCCAGCAGCTTGGCCGGCCGGTACTACGAGCAGTACTTC
TRBJ1-1,few,.,TRBV11-3,CATTPPGLNTEAFF,TGTGCCACCACGCCCCCAGGGCTGAACACTGAAGCTTTCTTT
TRBJ2-7,many,.,TRBV13,CASSRRGEQYF,TGTGCCAGCAGCCGGAGGGGTGAGCAGTACTTC
TRBJ1-1,many,.,TRBV29-1,CSVSVGRHTEAFF,TGCAGCGTGTCCGTGGGACGCCACACTGAAGCTTTCTTT
TRBJ2-6,many,.,TRBV7-8,CASSLSPAGSGANVLTF,TGTGCCAGCAGCTTATCTCCCGCAGGGAGTGGGGCCAACGTCCTGACTTTC
TRBJ1-1,many,.,TRBV20-1,CSTPLGAEAFF,TGCAGTACTCCCCTGGGAGCTGAAGCTTTCTTT
TRBJ1-5,.,.,TRBV2,CASTSRSSNQPQHF,TGTGCCAGCACCTCCCGGAGTAGCAATCAGCCCCAGCATTTT
TRBJ1-2,.,.,TRBV7-9,CASSLRAGIYDYGYTF,TGTGCCAGCAGCCTAAGGGCAGGGATCTACGACTATGGCTACACCTTC